Following are 26 T cell receptor beta chains from one sample sequenced in a study of persistence of HIV-infected CD4 T cells. Anti-CD3/anti-CD28 beads served as a nonspecific positive control stimulus. Sorting of responding CD4+ T cells relied on upregulated CD40 ligand together with CD69. These receptors lack a known antigen. This was the immunoSEQ version 4 assay in survey mode. The table came from immunoSEQ multiplex PCR; TCRdb's copy has only in-frame clones and leaves some out. The sample includes 35,000 to 45,000 clones, about 88% seen only once; the top ten take 0.4% to 0.5%. Specimen: CD4+ T cells sorted from PBMCs after roughly 18-hour stimulation, collected from a patient who received antiretroviral therapy. These TCRs come from an adult woman with HIV who was CMV-seropositive.

The chain carries TRBV9 and TRBJ1-1; D is uncertain. The CDR3 loop spans 14 amino acids. Germline values: CDR1 SGDLS, CDR2 YYNGEE. Trimming removed 0 bases from V and 2 bases from J, with 8 bases in between. CDR3 in amino acids: CASSVVSANTEAFF. Written as DNA, the CDR3 is TGTGCCAGCAGCGTAGTGTCAGCTAACACTGAAGCTTTCTTT.

V and J are TRBV2 and TRBJ1-5, with a weak D call TRBD1 (6 bases). The CDR3 has 14 residues. V was cut by 4 bases and J by 4 bases, with 11 bases left in between. Germline V gene data show CDR1 as SNHLY and CDR2 as FYNNEI. The CDR3 spells CASSAATGNQPQHF. The CDR3 DNA reads TGTGCCAGCAGTGCCGCTACAGGGAATCAGCCCCAGCATTTT.

In this sample, this clone turned up once. The chain uses TRBV18 and TRBJ2-6; D gene unclear. This CDR3 contains 15 residues. Germline V gene lookup returns CDR1 KGHSH and CDR2 LQKENI. The V gene lost 1 base and the J gene lost 1 base, with 5 bases spanning the gap. The DNA for the CDR3 is TGTGCCAGCTCACCACGGATGTCTGGGGCCAACGTCCTGACTTTC. It specifies CASSPRMSGANVLTF.

This chain uses TRBV6-5 with TRBJ1-1, with D unresolved. The CDR3 length is 14 residues. Trimming removed 3 bases from V and 1 base from J, with 9 bases in between. Germline V gives CDR1 MNHEY, CDR2 SVGAGI. Here the CDR3 reads CASSYLRSNTEAFF. Here the CDR3 DNA reads TGTGCCAGCAGTTATTTACGCTCGAACACTGAAGCTTTCTTT.

The V and J genes are TRBV21-1 and TRBJ2-7; TRBD1 was called by the table and not checked on the DNA. TRBV21-1 is described as a pseudogene. The CDR3 runs to 13 residues. The CDR3 protein is CASSSGESYEQYV. DNA of the CDR3: TGTGCCAGCAGCTCAGGGGAGAGTTACGAGCAGTACGTC.

This clone was seen a few times. The chain has TRBV7-2 and TRBJ1-5; TRBD1 matches at 7 bases. CDR1 and CDR2 from the germline V gene are SGHTA and FQGNSA. The CDR3 covers 14 residues. V lost 0 bases and J lost 6; bases outside the gene matches: 2. This chain's CDR3 is CASSLAGGGQPQHF. The CDR3 region has the DNA TGTGCCAGCAGCTTAGCAGGGGGCGGTCAGCCCCAGCATTTT.

The J gene is TRBJ2-5, the V gene TRBV3-1 (or the pseudogene TRBV3-2); maybe TRBD1 (5 bases). With 1 base removed from V and 3 bases from J, the gap between germline ends came to 6 bases. CDR3 length equals 13 residues. Germline CDR1 is LGHDT and CDR2 is YNNKEL (reference sequence). In DNA form, the CDR3 reads TGTGCCAGCAGCCAAGGCAGGGAAGAGACCCAGTACTTC. This sequence encodes CASSQGREETQYF.

The rearrangement uses TRBV10-3 and TRBJ2-2; possibly TRBD1 for D (6 bases). Germline lookup yields CDR1 ENHRY and CDR2 SYGVKD. V was pared by 5 bases and J by 3 bases, with 10 bases between. This CDR3 contains 14 residues. The CDR3 nucleotides are TGTGCCATCAGTTATCACAGGGACACCGGGGAGCTGTTTTTT. This gives the protein CAISYHRDTGELFF.

The rearrangement uses TRBV2 and TRBJ2-6; 9 positions agree with TRBD1. The junction had 13 bases not matched to a gene; V was cut back by 3 bases and J by 1 base. This CDR3 comprises 20 residues. Germline lookup yields CDR1 SNHLY and CDR2 FYNNEI. The CDR3 loop is CASSDRTGTGTRSGANVLTF. The CDR3 DNA follows: TGTGCCAGCAGTGACCGGACCGGGACAGGGACGCGTTCTGGGGCCAACGTCCTGACTTTC.

The V call is TRBV5-4, the J call TRBJ1-2; D is undetermined. V lost 1 base to trimming and J lost 4 bases, with 14 bases between them. In germline, CDR1 is SGHNT, CDR2 YYREEE (reference sequence). CDR3 length: 15 residues. This CDR3 is CASSLMGPGAYGYTF. Here the CDR3 DNA reads TGTGCCAGCAGCTTGATGGGCCCGGGCGCCTATGGCTACACCTTC.

This clone was detected only a few times. The V call is TRBV5-1, the J call TRBJ1-1; the D gene is possibly TRBD1 (6 bases). Per the germline V gene, CDR1 is SGHRS and CDR2 is YFSETQ. Trimming shortened V by 1 base and J by 5 bases, and 12 bases separated the two germline ends. There are 14 residues in the CDR3. The CDR3 is CASSLNSQGTEAFF. Written as DNA, the CDR3 is TGCGCCAGCAGCTTGAACTCCCAGGGGACTGAAGCTTTCTTT.

The chain combines TRBV19 with TRBJ1-5; 9 nucleotides align to TRBD1. After removal of 6 bases from V and 2 bases from J, the junction contained 5 bases not matched to a gene. Looked up from germline, CDR1 is LNHDA and CDR2 is SQIVND (reference sequence). There are 15 residues in the CDR3. The CDR3 sequence is CASRGDRVGNQPQHF. CDR3 nucleotide sequence: TGTGCCAGTAGGGGGGACAGGGTCGGCAATCAGCCCCAGCATTTT.

The chain joins TRBV7-9 to TRBJ2-2; possible D gene TRBD1, 6 bases. This CDR3 comprises 15 residues. Germline V gives CDR1 SEHNR, CDR2 FQNEAQ (reference sequence). Between the trimmed V and J ends, which lost 5 bases and 7 bases, there was a span of 17 bases. The DNA for the CDR3 is TGTGCCAGCAGCCATCGGACAGTTGCGGGCGGGGAGCTGTTTTTT. It encodes CASSHRTVAGGELFF.

This clone was counted between two and nine times. The chain links TRBV30 to TRBJ2-7; D possibly corresponds to TRBD1 (6 bases). Trimming left V 2 bases short and J 5 bases short, with 22 bases between. The germline V gene has CDR1 GTSNPN and CDR2 SVGIG (reference sequence). CDR3 length: 16 amino acids. CDR3: CAWSHPRQGKEDEQYF. The DNA of the CDR3 is TGTGCCTGGAGTCACCCCCGGCAGGGGAAGGAAGACGAGCAGTACTTC.

The chain couples TRBV5-1 to TRBJ2-2, with D maybe TRBD1 (5 bases). Germline V gene sequence: CDR1 SGHRS, CDR2 YFSETQ. The V gene lost 0 bases and the J gene lost 7 bases, with 10 bases spanning the gap. There are 14 residues in the CDR3. The CDR3: CASSLAQEIGELFF. In DNA form, the CDR3 reads TGCGCCAGCAGCTTGGCACAGGAAATCGGGGAGCTGTTTTTT. The full variable domain, its missing parts supplied by reference TRBV5-1 and TRBJ2-2, is KAGVTQTPRYLIKTRGQQVTLSCSPISGHRSVSWYQQTPGQGLQFLFEYFSETQRNKGNFPGRFSGRQFSNSRSEMNVSTLELGDSALYLCASSLAQEIGELFFGEGSRLTVL.

The chain has TRBV5-1 and TRBJ1-4, with no clear D. CDR1 and CDR2 (germline): SGHRS, YFSETQ. V was cut by 0 bases and J by 0 bases, with 6 bases left in between. This CDR3 is 15 amino acids long. The CDR3 region has the DNA TGCGCCAGCAGCTTGGGAGCCGCAACTAATGAAAAACTGTTTTTT. Its translation: CASSLGAATNEKLFF.

The chain has TRBV19 and TRBJ2-7, with TRBD1 identical over 9 bases. This CDR3 region has 15 residues. Germline V lookup: CDR1 LNHDA, CDR2 SQIVND (reference sequence). Trimming cost V 5 bases and J 6 bases; bases outside gene matches: 11. This chain's CDR3 is CASSSRDRVWREQYF. The CDR3, as DNA: TGTGCCAGTAGTTCCCGGGACAGGGTATGGCGCGAGCAGTACTTC.

V gene TRBV5-1 combines with J gene TRBJ2-5, with D tentatively TRBD1 or TRBD2 (5 bases each). The CDR3 contains 15 residues. V shed 1 base and J shed 0 bases, with 10 bases lying between them. The V gene's germline CDR1 is SGHRS and CDR2 YFSETQ. The CDR3 DNA is TGCGCCAGCAGCTTGTCCGGGACCAACCAAGAGACCCAGTACTTC. Protein sequence: CASSLSGTNQETQYF.

The chain is built from TRBV9 and TRBJ1-2, with 8 nucleotides matching TRBD1. CDR3 length: 16 amino acids. Losses at the gene ends were 0 bases for V and 6 bases for J; bases not matched to a gene: 10. Germline CDR1 and CDR2: SGDLS and YYNGEE. The CDR3 is CASSVVGQGDIDGYTF. For the CDR3, the DNA is TGTGCCAGCAGCGTAGTTGGACAGGGCGATATAGATGGCTACACCTTC.

This chain links TRBV12-3 or TRBV12-4 with TRBJ1-1, with D maybe TRBD1 (5 bases). V was clipped by 5 bases and J by 4 bases, with 11 bases between them. The CDR3 sequence is 13 residues long. The CDR3 loop is CASSLAGPTEAFF. DNA of the CDR3: TGTGCCAGCAGTCTCGCGGGGCCCACTGAAGCTTTCTTT.

V and J are TRBV5-1 and TRBJ1-2; TRBD1 matches at 7 bases. V was clipped by 4 bases and J by 0 bases; unmatched bases: 3. From germline, CDR1 is SGHRS and CDR2 YFSETQ. The CDR3 is made up of 14 amino acids. The CDR3 sequence: CASSSGTANYGYTF. Here the CDR3 DNA reads TGCGCCAGCAGCAGCGGGACAGCTAACTATGGCTACACCTTC.

The genes are TRBV10-3 and TRBJ1-3, with D possibly matching TRBD1 (5 bases). The CDR3 runs 13 residues. The V end was cut by 11 bases, the J end by 0 bases, with 11 bases between. Germline values: CDR1 ENHRY, CDR2 SYGVKD. For the CDR3, the DNA is TGTGCCGCCTCAGGGATCTCTGGAAACACCATATATTTT. Protein product: CAASGISGNTIYF.

This clone was seen just once. The J gene is TRBJ1-2, the V gene TRBV12-3 or TRBV12-4, with D unresolved. The V end was cut by 2 bases, the J end by 4 bases, with 8 bases between. The CDR3 contains 13 residues. The CDR3 region has the DNA TGTGCCAGCAGTTTACCGGGTAGCTATGGCTACACCTTC. Protein product: CASSLPGSYGYTF.

V and J are TRBV7-2 and TRBJ1-2; D is perhaps TRBD1 (5 bases). The germline V gene has CDR1 SGHTA and CDR2 FQGNSA. The CDR3 totals 15 residues. Trimming took 4 bases from V and 7 from J, leaving 19 bases between them. This CDR3 reads CASSYPQGRRVGYTF. The CDR3 bases are TGTGCCAGCAGCTACCCCCAGGGACGGCGTGTTGGCTACACCTTC.

The table lists this clone with a count of one. V usage is TRBV3-1 (or the pseudogene TRBV3-2) and J usage is TRBJ1-1, with D unclear. The CDR3 has 13 residues. The V gene lost 1 base and the J gene lost 5 bases, with 8 bases spanning the gap. Germline values: CDR1 LGHDT, CDR2 YNNKEL (reference sequence). CDR3 residues: CASSQGVWTEAFF. CDR3 DNA sequence: TGTGCCAGCAGCCAAGGGGTGTGGACTGAAGCTTTCTTT.

The rearrangement links TRBV30 to TRBJ1-1; unclear D gene. V gave up 0 bases and J gave up 3 bases, with 11 bases separating them. Germline loops: CDR1 GTSNPN, CDR2 SVGIG (reference sequence). The CDR3 contains 14 residues. CDR3 sequence reads: CAWSVRGRDTEAFF. CDR3 nucleotides: TGTGCCTGGAGTGTACGAGGACGGGACACTGAAGCTTTCTTT.